This entry describes one T cell receptor (beta chain). These data belong to a study of blood T cell repertoires in COVID-19. On the study more broadly: Sources were T cells, B-cell-depleted T cells, or PBMCs; the material itself was cDNA or gDNA.

TCRdb keeps only in-frame clones here, not all; method: immunoSEQ multiplex PCR. The sample has 90,000 to 120,000 clones, 88% seen once. Deletions cut 3 bases from V and 3 bases from J, with 15 bases between. The CDR3 is 15 residues long. Germline V gene data show CDR1 as MNHEY and CDR2 as SVGAGI. This receptor was identified in a man in his fifties or sixties with active or convalescent COVID-19. The material sequenced was peripheral blood. The chain links TRBV6-5 to TRBJ2-7; D possibly corresponds to TRBD1 (6 bases). CDR3 in amino acids: CASSYSGAPGYEQYF. CDR3 DNA sequence: TGTGCCAGCAGTTATTCAGGGGCGCCAGGCTACGAGCAGTACTTC.